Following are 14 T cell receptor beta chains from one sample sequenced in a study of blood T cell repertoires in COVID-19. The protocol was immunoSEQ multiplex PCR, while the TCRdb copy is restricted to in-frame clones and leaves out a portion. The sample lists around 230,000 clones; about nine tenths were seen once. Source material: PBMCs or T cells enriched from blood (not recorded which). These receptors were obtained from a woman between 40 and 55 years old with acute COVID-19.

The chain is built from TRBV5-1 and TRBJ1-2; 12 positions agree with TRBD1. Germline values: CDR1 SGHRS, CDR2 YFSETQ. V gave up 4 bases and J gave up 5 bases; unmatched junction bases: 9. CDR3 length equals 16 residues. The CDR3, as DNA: TGCGCCAGCAGCAGCCCCGGGACAGGGGGCTTGTATGGCTACACCTTC. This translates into CASSSPGTGGLYGYTF.

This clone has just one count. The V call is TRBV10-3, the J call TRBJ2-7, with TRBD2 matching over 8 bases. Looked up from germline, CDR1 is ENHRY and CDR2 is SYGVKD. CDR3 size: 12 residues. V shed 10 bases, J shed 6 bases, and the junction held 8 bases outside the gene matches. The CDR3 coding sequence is TGTGCCAGTCGGGAGGGCGATGGCGAGCAGTACGTC. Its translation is CASREGDGEQYV.

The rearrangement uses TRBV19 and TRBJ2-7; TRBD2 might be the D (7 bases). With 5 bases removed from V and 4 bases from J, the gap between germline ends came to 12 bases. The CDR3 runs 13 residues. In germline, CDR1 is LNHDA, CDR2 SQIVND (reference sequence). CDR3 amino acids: CASSGRGQYEQYF. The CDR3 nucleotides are TGTGCCAGTAGTGGGCGGGGGCAGTACGAGCAGTACTTC.

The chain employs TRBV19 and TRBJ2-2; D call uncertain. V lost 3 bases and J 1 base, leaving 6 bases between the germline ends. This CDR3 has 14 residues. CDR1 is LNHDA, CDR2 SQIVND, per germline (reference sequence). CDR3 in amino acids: CASSISQNTGELFF. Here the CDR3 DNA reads TGTGCCAGTAGTATTTCCCAGAACACCGGGGAGCTGTTTTTT.

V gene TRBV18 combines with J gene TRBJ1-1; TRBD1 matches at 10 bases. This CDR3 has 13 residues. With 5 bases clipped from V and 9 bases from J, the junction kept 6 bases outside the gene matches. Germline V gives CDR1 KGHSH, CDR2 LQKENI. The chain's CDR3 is CASSDKDRGKAFF. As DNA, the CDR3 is TGTGCCAGCTCAGATAAGGACAGGGGGAAAGCTTTCTTT.

The CDR3 loop reads CASSQTRMETQYF. In nucleotides, the CDR3 is TGTGCCAGCAGTCAAACTAGAATGGAGACCCAGTACTTC. This chain joins TRBV2 and TRBJ2-5, with D maybe TRBD2 (5 bases). The germline V gene encodes CDR1 SNHLY and CDR2 FYNNEI. Trimming stripped 5 bases from V and 5 bases from J, with 12 bases between. This CDR3 spans 13 amino acids.

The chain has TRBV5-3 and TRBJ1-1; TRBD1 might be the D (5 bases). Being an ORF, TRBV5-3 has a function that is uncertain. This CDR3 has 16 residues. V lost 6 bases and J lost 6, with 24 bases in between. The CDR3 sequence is CARNPGQSGIGPEAFF. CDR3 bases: TGTGCCAGAAATCCAGGGCAGTCTGGAATCGGTCCTGAAGCTTTCTTT.

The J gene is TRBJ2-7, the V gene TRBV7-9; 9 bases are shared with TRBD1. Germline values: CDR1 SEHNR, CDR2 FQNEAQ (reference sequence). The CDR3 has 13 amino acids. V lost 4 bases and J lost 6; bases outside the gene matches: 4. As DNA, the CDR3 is TGTGCCAGCAGCTCGGGACAGGGTGGCGAGCAGTACTTC. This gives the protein CASSSGQGGEQYF.

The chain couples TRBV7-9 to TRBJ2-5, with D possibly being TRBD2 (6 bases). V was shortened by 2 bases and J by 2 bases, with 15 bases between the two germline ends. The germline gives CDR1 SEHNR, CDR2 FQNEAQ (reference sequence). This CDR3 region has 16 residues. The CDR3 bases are TGTGCCAGCAGCTTACTGAGGGGAGGTCAACAAGAGACCCAGTACTTC. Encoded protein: CASSLLRGGQQETQYF. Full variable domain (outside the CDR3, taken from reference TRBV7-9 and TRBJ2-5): DTGVSQNPRHKITKRGQNVTFRCDPISEHNRLYWYRQTLGQGPEFLTYFQNEAQLEKSRLLSDRFSAERPKGSFSTLEIQRTEQGDSAMYLCASSLLRGGQQETQYFGPGTRLLVL.

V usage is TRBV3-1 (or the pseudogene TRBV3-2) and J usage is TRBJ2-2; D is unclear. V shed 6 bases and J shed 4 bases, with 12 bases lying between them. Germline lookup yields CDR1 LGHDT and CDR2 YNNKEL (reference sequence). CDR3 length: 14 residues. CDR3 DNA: TGTGCCAGCAGTAGAGGTCCGGTCACCGGGGAGCTGTTTTTT. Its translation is CASSRGPVTGELFF.

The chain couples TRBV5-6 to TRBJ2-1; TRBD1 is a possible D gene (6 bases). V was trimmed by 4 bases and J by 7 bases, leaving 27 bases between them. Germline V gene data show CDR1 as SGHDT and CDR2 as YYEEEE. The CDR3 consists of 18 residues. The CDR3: CASSHAGQGISVWNEQFF. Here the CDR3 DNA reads TGTGCCAGCAGCCATGCAGGGCAGGGGATTAGTGTTTGGAATGAGCAGTTCTTC.

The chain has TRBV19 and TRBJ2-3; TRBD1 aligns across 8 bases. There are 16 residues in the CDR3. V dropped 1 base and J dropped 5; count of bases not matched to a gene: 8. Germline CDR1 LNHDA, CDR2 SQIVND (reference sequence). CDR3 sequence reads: CASSIGQGAAGDTQYF. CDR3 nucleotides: TGTGCCAGTAGTATAGGTCAGGGGGCCGCAGGAGATACGCAGTATTTT.

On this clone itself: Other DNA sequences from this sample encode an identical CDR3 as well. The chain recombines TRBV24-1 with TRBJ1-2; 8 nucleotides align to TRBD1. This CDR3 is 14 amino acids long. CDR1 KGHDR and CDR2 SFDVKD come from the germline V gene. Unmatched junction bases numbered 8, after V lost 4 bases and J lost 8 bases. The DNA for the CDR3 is TGTGCCACCAGTGACCCCGGACAGGGCGGCGGCTACACCTTC. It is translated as CATSDPGQGGGYTF.

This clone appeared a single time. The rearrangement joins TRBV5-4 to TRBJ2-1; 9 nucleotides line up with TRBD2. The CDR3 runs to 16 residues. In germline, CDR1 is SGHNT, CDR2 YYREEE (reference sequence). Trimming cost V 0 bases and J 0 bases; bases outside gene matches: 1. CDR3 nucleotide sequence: TGTGCCAGCAGCTTGGGGCGGGGGGGCTCCTACAATGAGCAGTTCTTC. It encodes CASSLGRGGSYNEQFF.